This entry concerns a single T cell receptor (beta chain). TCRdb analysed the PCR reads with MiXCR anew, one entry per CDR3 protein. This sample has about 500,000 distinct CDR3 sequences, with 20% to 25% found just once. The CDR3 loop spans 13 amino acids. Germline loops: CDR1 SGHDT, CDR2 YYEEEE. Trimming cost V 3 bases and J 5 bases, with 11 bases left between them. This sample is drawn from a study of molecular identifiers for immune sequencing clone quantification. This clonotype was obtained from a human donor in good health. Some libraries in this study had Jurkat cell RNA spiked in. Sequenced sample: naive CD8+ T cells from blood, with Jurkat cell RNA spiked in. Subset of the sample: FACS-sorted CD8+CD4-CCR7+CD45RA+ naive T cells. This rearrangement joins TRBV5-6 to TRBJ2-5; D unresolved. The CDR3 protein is CASSSPTSETQYF. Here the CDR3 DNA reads TGTGCCAGCAGCTCGCCTACCAGCGAGACCCAGTACTTC.